This T cell receptor (beta chain) appears in the sequencing data of a study of PD-L1 blockade in urothelial cancer. Study details: Men with urothelial cancer arising in the bladder made up about 90% of the roughly 30 patients. Patients' prior chemotherapy regimens numbered 0 to 3. Researchers found blood samples held a median of 141,255 T cells. Study findings and constraints: Blood TCR clonality below the median before treatment was a predictor of better survival.

This clone came up once. Its antigen is still unknown. Only in-frame clones appear in the TCRdb table, and some are missing; sequencing was by immunoSEQ multiplex PCR. The table has about 88,000 clones, 85% to 95% seen once. The ends lost 6 bases at V and 4 bases at J; junction bases unmatched: 5. Germline values: CDR1 SQVTM, CDR2 ANQGSEA. CDR3 length: 13 amino acids. Sequenced here: PBMCs, sampled around atezolizumab (anti-PD-L1) treatment. The source of this sequence is a man aged 55 to 70 with urothelial cancer. J is TRBJ1-5 and V is TRBV29-1, with TRBD1 matching 8 bases. Here the CDR3 reads CSVRQGMNQPQHF. Written as DNA, the CDR3 is TGCAGCGTAAGACAGGGGATGAATCAGCCCCAGCATTTT.